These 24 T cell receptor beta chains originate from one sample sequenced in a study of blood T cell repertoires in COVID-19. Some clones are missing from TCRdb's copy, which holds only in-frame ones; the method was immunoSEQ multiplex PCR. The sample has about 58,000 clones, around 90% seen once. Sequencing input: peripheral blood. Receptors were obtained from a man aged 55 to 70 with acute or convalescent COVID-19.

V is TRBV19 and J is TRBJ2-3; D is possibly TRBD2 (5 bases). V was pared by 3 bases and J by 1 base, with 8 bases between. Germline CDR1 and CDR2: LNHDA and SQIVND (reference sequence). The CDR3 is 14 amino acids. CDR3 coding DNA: TGTGCCAGTAGTATGGTGGGAGGCACAGATACGCAGTATTTT. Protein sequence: CASSMVGGTDTQYF.

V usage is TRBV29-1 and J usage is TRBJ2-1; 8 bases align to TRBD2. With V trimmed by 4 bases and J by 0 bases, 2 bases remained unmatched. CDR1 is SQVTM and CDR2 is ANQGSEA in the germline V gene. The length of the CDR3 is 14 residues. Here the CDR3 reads CSVATSGSYNEQFF. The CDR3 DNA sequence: TGCAGCGTTGCAACTAGCGGCTCCTACAATGAGCAGTTCTTC.

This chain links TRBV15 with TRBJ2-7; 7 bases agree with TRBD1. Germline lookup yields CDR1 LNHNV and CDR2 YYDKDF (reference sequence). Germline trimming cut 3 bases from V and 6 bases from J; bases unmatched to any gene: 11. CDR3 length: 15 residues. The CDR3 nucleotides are TGTGCCACCAGCAGCCGACAGGGTCCCCTACGCGAGCAGTACTTC. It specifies CATSSRQGPLREQYF.

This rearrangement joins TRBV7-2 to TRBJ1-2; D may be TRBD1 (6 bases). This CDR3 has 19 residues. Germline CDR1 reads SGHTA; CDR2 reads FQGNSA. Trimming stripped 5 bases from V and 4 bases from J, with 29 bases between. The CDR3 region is CASSSPSGGFTIGGYGYTF. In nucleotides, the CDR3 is TGTGCCAGCAGCAGCCCATCTGGTGGGTTCACTATAGGGGGCTATGGCTACACCTTC.

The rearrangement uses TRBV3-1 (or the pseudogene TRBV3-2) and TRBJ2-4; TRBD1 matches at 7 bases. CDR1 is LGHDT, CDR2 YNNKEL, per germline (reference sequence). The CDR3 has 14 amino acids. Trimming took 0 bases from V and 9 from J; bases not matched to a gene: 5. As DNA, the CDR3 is TGTGCCAGCAGCCAAGATCAGACAGGGAGCATTCAGTACTTC. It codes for CASSQDQTGSIQYF.

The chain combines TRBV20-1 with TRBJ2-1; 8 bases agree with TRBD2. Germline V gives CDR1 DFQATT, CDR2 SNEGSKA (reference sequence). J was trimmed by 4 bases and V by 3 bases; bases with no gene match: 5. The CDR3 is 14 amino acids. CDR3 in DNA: TGCAGTGCTAGTCGTCTAGCGGGTTACAATGAGCAGTTCTTC. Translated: CSASRLAGYNEQFF.

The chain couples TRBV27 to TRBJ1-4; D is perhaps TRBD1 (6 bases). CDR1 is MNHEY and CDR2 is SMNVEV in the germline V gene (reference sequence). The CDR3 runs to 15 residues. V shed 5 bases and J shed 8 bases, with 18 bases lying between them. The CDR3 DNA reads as TGTGCCAGCAGTCTGCTCGGGACAAGGGGAGAAAAACTGTTTTTT. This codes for CASSLLGTRGEKLFF.

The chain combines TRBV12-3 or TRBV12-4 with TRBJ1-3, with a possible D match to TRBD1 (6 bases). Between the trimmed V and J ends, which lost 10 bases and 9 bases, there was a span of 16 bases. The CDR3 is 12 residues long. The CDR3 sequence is CATSTGPTTIYF. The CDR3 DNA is TGTGCCACGTCGACAGGACCAACCACCATATATTTT.

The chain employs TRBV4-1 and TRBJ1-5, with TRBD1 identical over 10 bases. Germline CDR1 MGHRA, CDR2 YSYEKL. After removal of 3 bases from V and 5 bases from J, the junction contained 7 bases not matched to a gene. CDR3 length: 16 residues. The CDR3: CASSQVGTGEYQPQHF. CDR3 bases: TGCGCCAGCAGCCAGGTAGGGACAGGGGAGTATCAGCCCCAGCATTTT.

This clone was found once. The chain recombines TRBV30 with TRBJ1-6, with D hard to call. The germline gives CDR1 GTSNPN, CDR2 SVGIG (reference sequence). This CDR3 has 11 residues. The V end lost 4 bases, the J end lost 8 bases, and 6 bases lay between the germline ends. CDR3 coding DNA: TGTGCCTGGACCCAATATTCACCCCTCCACTTT. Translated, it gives CAWTQYSPLHF.

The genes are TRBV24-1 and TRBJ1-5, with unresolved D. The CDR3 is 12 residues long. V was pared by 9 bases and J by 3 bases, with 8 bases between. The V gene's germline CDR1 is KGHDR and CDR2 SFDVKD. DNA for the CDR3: TGTGCCACCGAGGGAGCCAATCAGCCCCAGCATTTT. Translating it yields CATEGANQPQHF.

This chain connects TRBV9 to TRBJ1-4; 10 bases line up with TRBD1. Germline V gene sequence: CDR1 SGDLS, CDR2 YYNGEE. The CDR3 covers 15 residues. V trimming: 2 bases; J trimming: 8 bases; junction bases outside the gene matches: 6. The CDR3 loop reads CASSVATGGGEKLFF. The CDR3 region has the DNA TGTGCCAGCAGCGTCGCGACAGGGGGCGGGGAAAAACTGTTTTTT.

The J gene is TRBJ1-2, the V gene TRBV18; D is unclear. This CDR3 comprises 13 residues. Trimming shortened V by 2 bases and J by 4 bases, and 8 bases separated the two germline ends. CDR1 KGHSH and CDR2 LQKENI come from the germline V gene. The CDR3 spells CASSPAHLYGYTF. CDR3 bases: TGTGCCAGCTCACCAGCACACCTCTATGGCTACACCTTC.

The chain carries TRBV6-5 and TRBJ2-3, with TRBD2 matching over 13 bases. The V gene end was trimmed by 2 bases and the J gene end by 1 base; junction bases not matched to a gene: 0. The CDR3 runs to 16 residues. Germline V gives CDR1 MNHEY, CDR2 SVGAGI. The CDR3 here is CASSYGTSGGTDTQYF. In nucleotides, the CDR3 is TGTGCCAGCAGTTACGGGACTAGCGGGGGCACAGATACGCAGTATTTT.

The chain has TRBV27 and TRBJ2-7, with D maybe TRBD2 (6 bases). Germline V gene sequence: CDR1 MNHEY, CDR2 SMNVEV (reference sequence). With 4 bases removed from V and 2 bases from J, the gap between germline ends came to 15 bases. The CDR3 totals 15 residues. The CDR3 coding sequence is TGTGCCAGCAGTTATTCCGCTAGCGTGACCTACGAGCAGTACTTC. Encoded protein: CASSYSASVTYEQYF.

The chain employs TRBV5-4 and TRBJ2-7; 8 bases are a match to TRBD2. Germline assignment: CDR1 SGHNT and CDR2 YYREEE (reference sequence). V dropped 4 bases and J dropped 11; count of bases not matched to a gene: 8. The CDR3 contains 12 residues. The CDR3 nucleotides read TGTGCCAGCAGCCCGGGGACCGGGGGGGAGTACTTC. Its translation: CASSPGTGGEYF.

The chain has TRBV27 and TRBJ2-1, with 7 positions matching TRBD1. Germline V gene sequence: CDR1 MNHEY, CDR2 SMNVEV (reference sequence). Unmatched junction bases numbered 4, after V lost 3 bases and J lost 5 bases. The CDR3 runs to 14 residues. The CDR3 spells CASSFGTANNEQFF. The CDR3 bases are TGTGCCAGCAGTTTTGGGACAGCTAACAATGAGCAGTTCTTC.

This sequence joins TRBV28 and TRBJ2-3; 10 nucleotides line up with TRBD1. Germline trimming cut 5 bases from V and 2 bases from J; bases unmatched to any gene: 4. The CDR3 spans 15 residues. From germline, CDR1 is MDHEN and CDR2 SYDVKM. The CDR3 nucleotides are TGTGCCAGCAGTGACAGGGGGCGGCACACAGATACGCAGTATTTT. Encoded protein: CASSDRGRHTDTQYF.

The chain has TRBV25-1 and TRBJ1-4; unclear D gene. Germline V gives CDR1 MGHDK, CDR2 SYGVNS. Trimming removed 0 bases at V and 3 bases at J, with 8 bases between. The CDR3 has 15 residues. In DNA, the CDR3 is TGTGCCAGCAGTGAATATAGAACAGCTAATGAAAAACTGTTTTTT. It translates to CASSEYRTANEKLFF.

CDR3 protein: CASSPMPAESTDTQYF. The CDR3 coding sequence is TGCGCCAGCAGCCCGATGCCAGCGGAGAGCACAGATACGCAGTATTTT. The gene calls are TRBV4-1 and TRBJ2-3; a weak D match, TRBD2 (5 bases). There are 16 residues in the CDR3. The germline gives CDR1 MGHRA, CDR2 YSYEKL. The V gene lost 4 bases and the J gene lost 0 bases, with 14 bases spanning the gap.

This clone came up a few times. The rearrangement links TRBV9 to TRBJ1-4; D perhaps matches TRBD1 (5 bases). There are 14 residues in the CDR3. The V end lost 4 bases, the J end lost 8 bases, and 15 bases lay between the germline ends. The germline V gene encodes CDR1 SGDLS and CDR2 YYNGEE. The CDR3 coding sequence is TGTGCCAGCAGCTCCCGGGGGGGGGACGAAAAACTGTTTTTT. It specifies CASSSRGGDEKLFF.

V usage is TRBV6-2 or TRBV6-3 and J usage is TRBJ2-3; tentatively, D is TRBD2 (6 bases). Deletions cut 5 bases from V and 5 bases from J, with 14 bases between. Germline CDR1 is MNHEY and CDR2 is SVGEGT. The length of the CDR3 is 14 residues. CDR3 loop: CASSRDFVIDTQYF. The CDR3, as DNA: TGTGCCAGCAGTCGGGACTTTGTTATAGATACGCAGTATTTT.

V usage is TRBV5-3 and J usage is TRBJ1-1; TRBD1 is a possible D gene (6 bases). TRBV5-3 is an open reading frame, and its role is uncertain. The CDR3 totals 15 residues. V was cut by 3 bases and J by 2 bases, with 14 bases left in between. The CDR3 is CARSSQSGVNTEAFF. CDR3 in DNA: TGTGCCAGAAGCTCTCAATCAGGGGTAAACACTGAAGCTTTCTTT.

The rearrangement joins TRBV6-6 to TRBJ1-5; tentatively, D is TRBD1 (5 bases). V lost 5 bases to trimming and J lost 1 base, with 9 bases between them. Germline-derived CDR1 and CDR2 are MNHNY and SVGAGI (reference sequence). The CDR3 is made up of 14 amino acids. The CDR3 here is CASSGARSNQPQHF. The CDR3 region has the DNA TGTGCCAGCAGTGGGGCGCGGAGCAATCAGCCCCAGCATTTT.